This T cell receptor beta chain was documented in a study of immune heterogeneity within non-small cell lung tumors. Background on the study: Several squamous cell carcinomas, roughly 11 non-squamous carcinomas and 1 not otherwise specified made up the tumors. Findings and limits, study-wide: Identical dominant CDR3 beta clonotypes recurred across a patient's tumor sites, together with site-unique high-frequency clones. Different patients shared few of their high-frequency T-cell receptor beta clonotypes.

Germline CDR1 and CDR2: MNHEY and SMNVEV (reference sequence). The CDR3 has 15 residues. V was clipped by 5 bases and J by 13 bases, with 24 bases between them. Amplifying TCR beta CDR3 involved multiplex PCR carried out with 32 V and 13 J primers. TCRdb passed the multiplex PCR reads through MiXCR, listing each CDR3 protein once. The sample contains more than 4,500 distinct CDR3 sequences, over 20% of which appear only once. Comments on this clonotype: What it binds is not known.

Samples each supplied about 600 ng of bulk tumor genomic DNA as template. Doctors removed several biopsies from each primary tumor during surgery, keeping them far apart. Curative operations were performed on patients who had untreated, newly diagnosed non-small cell lung cancer. Donors comprised newly diagnosed non-small cell lung cancer patients undergoing surgery with curative intent. The J gene is TRBJ1-5, the V gene TRBV27; D is perhaps TRBD1 (5 bases). The sample comprised lung tumor tissue. This clonotype originated in a man between 60 and 70 years old with non-small cell lung cancer. The CDR3 DNA is TGTGCCAGCAGTCCGCAGGGATACGGCAATCAGCTTCAGCATTTT. This encodes CASSPQGYGNQLQHF.